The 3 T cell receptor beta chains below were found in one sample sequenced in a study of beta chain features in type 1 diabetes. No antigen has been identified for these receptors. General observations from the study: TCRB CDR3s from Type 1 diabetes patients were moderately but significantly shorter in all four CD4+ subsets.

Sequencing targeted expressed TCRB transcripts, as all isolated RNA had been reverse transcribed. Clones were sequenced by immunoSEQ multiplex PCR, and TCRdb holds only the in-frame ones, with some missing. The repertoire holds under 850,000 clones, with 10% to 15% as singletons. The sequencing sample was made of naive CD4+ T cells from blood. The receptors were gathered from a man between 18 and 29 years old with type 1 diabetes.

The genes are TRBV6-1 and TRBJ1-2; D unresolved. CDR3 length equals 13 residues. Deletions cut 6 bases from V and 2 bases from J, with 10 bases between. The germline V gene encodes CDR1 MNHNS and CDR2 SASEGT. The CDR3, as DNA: TGTGCCAGCAGGGGAACAGTGAACTATGGCTACACCTTC. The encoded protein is CASRGTVNYGYTF.

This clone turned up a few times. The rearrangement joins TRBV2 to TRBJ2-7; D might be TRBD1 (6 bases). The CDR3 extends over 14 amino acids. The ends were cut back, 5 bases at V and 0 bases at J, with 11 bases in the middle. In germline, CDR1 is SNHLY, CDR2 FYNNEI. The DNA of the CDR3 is TGTGCCAGCAGTCTAAGGACAGACTCCTACGAGCAGTACTTC. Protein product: CASSLRTDSYEQYF.

The CDR3 loop reads CASSLGSSRNEQFF. The CDR3 region has the DNA TGTGCCAGCAGCTTAGGGTCTAGTCGCAATGAGCAGTTCTTC. The chain joins TRBV11-1 to TRBJ2-1; D is undetermined. CDR1 is SGHAT and CDR2 is FQDESV in the germline V gene (reference sequence). Trimming took 1 base from V and 6 from J, leaving 10 bases between them. The CDR3 runs 14 residues.